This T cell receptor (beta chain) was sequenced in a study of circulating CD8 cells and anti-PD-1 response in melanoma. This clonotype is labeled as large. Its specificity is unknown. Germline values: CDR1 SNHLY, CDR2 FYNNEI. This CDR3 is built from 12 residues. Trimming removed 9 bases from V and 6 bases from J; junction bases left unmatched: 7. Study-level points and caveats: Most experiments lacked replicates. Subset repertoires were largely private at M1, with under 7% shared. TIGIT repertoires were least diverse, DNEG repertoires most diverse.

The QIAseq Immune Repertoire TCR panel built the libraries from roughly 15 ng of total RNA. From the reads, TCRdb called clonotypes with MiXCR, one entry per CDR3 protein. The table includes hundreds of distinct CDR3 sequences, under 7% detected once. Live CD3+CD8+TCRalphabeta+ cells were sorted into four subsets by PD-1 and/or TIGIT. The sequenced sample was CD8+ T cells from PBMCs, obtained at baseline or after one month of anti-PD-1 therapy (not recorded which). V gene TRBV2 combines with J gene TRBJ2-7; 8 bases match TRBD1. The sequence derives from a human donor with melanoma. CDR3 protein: CASTTGVLEQYF. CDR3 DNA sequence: TGTGCCAGTACGACAGGGGTGCTCGAGCAGTACTTC.